This T cell receptor (beta chain) stems from a study of Tregs in tolerant kidney transplant recipients (dated 2019 in TCRdb). Some background on the complete study: Before combined kidney and bone marrow transplantation, this study identified donor-specific regulatory T cells using TCRbeta sequencing and then followed those same cells after transplant. TCRbeta repertoire sequencing was used in a few healthy controls to compare several ways of expanding Tregs specific for an allogeneic donor.

In the case of this clone: Its antigen is not yet known. The sample holds no much larger clone one base away, and base qualities are not on file.

Thawed PBMCs were FACS-sorted into unstimulated Tregs (CD4+CD25+CD127-), CD4+ non-Tregs (CD4+CD25-), CD4 cells and CD8 cells. Blood from healthy controls was obtained either from healthy volunteers or as purchased buffy coats. Healthy control blood was processed by Ficoll density gradient to PBMCs and cryopreserved; patient PBMCs were collected before and after transplant. Trimming removed 7 bases from V and 1 base from J, leaving 13 bases between the germline ends. CDR3 length: 14 amino acids, cysteine to phenylalanine. Only the CDR3 region is kept as DNA, spanning 42 bases read in frame from base 1. Sequences SNHLY (CDR1) and FYNNEI (CDR2) are obtained from the germline V gene. For TCRbeta CDR3 sequencing, genomic DNA was extracted from sorted cells using the QIAGEN DNeasy Blood and Tissue Kit. High-throughput TCRbeta CDR3 sequencing, including PCR amplification with bias correction and internal controls, was performed commercially through immunoSEQ. Regarding the original processing steps: Unique productive TCRbeta sequences were defined by CDR3 nucleotide sequence where primers matched, otherwise by CDR3 amino acid sequence with Vbeta and Jbeta genes. Sorting error was corrected by removing sequences shared between sorted populations at a frequency ratio of 2:1 or less, and the remaining shared sequences were assigned to the higher population. A sequence was defined as donor-reactive if the sequence was expanded at least 5-fold in CFSE-low cells compared with unstimulated cells and had a frequency of at least 0.01% in CFSE-low cells. Jensen-Shannon divergence, calculated on the top 100 TCRbeta sequences ranked by frequency, was used to quantify repertoire divergence. For any sample with multiple sequencing runs, sorting error was corrected in each run separately before the runs were pooled. Drawn from immuneACCESS, this table holds only the in-frame rearrangements with V and J called that TCRdb kept. Clones are partly lost; checked studies trace under half to an unresolved V gene and leave the rest unexplained. The DNA was the basis for D and trimming; V, J and clone size are from that table. Counted in this sample were 60,000 or so clones; around 88% of them appeared once. Under 6.5% of the sample is held by the ten biggest clonotypes.

The research as a whole found: The most biologically relevant and donor-specific TCRbeta repertoire appeared to be identified by expanding Tregs with activated donor B cells. Because only a small number of patients were included, the study had limitations, and the results will need to be validated in larger populations as well as under other immunosuppression protocols. Although technical replication error seemed to be minimal, the question of biological reproducibility was not addressed directly.

This TCR was recovered from a human donor in good health. The sequenced material came from CD4+ T cells from blood. The chain couples TRBV2 to TRBJ1-1; perhaps TRBD1 is the D gene, with 5 bases matching. The DNA reads as follows: TGTGCCAGCAACGCGTGGGGGAGGAACACTGAAGCTTTCTTT. Translated, this is CASNAWGRNTEAFF.